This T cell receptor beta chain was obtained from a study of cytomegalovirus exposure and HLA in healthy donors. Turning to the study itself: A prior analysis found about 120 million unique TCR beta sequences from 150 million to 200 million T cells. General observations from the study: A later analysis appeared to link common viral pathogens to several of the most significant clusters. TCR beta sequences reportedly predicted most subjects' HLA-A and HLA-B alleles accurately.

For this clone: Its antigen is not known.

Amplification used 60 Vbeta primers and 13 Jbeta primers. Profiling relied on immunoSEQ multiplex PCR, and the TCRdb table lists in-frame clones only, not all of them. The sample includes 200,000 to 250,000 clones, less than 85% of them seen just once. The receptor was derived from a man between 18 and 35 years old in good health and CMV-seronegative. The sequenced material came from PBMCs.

CDR3 nucleotide sequence: TGTGCCAGTAGTACCCAAGGACAGGGGAACGAGCAGTACTTC. Amino acid sequence: CASSTQGQGNEQYF. The rearrangement joins TRBV19 to TRBJ2-7; 9 bases align to TRBD1. With 4 bases clipped from V and 5 bases from J, the junction kept 6 bases outside the gene matches. The CDR3 totals 14 residues. Germline V gene data show CDR1 as LNHDA and CDR2 as SQIVND (reference sequence).